This TCR beta chain appears in the sequencing data of a study of blood T cell repertoires in COVID-19. For the study at large: From the United States, Italy and Spain came samples of acute and convalescent COVID-19.

This CDR3 spans 16 amino acids. Clones were sequenced by immunoSEQ multiplex PCR, and TCRdb holds only the in-frame ones, with some missing. The sample shows around 50,000 clones, around 89% of them seen only once. This TCR was sampled from a human donor in a cohort sampled during active COVID-19. Sample: peripheral blood. The V and J genes are TRBV21-1 and TRBJ1-1. TRBV21-1 is a pseudogene segment. The CDR3 loop reads CASRSNLTARRTEAFF. The CDR3 coding sequence is TGTGCCAGCAGGTCAAATTTGACGGCCCGGAGGACTGAAGCTTTCTTT.